These 5 T cell receptor beta chains share one sample of origin, sequenced in a study of Tregs in tolerant kidney transplant recipients. Libraries were prepared by immunoSEQ multiplex PCR; TCRdb keeps only in-frame clonotypes and omits some of them. This listing includes roughly 32,000 clones. The specimen was CD8+ T cells from blood, collected before the transplant. The receptors here all came from a human donor who received a combined kidney and bone marrow transplant.

Details on this clone: The read comes to an end 3 residues before the CDR3 does, leaving the germline J gene to fill in the end. The V and J genes are TRBV29-1 and TRBJ1-2; 8 bases match TRBD1. Germline V gene lookup returns CDR1 SQVTM and CDR2 ANQGSEA. CDR3 length: 12 amino acids. Losses at the gene ends were 5 bases for V and 4 bases for J; bases not matched to a gene: 3. Here the CDR3 reads CSVYGTGYGYTF. The covered CDR3 bases are TGCAGCGTTTACGGGACAGGCTATGGC.

In the case of this clone: The read ends 3 residues shy of where the CDR3 ends; the end is completed using the germline J gene. The chain uses TRBV5-1 and TRBJ2-7; 14 bases fit TRBD2. The germline V gene has CDR1 SGHRS and CDR2 YFSETQ. The CDR3 length is 17 residues. Trimming at V came to 2 bases and at J to 5 bases, leaving 9 bases not matched to a gene. The CDR3 loop is CASSFRGTSGSRNEQYF. CDR3 DNA (partial): TGCGCCAGCAGCTTCAGGGGGACTAGCGGGAGTAGGAACGAG.

Details on this clone: The CDR3 end lies 3 residues beyond the end of the read and is filled in from the germline J gene. The chain uses TRBV7-3 and TRBJ2-2; D is unresolved. The ends were cut back, 5 bases at V and 7 bases at J, with 14 bases in the middle. Germline-derived CDR1 and CDR2 are SGHTA and FQGTGA. CDR3 size: 14 residues. CDR3: CASSDRLSRGELFF. The CDR3 DNA, read in part, is TGTGCCAGCAGCGATCGACTCTCGCGCGGGGAG. Full variable domain (remainder filled in from reference TRBV7-3 and TRBJ2-2): GAGVSQTPSNKVTEKGKYVELRCDPISGHTALYWYRQSLGQGPEFLIYFQGTGAADDSGLPNDRFFAVRPEGSVSTLKIQRTERGDSAVYLCASSDRLSRGELFFGEGSRLTVL.

Of note for this clone: The CDR3 is cut off 3 residues early in the read; its end comes from the germline J gene. The chain joins TRBV11-2 to TRBJ2-3; D tentatively reads TRBD1 or TRBD2 (5 bases each). CDR3 size: 13 residues. Germline values: CDR1 SGHAT, CDR2 FQNNGV. The V end lost 5 bases, the J end lost 5 bases, and 11 bases lay between the germline ends. The CDR3 protein is CASSGLRGDTQYF. The part of the CDR3 DNA that was read is TGTGCCAGCAGCGGTCTGAGGGGAGATACG.

Turning to this clone: The read falls 3 residues short of the CDR3 end, and the missing part is taken from the germline J gene. The rearrangement links TRBV19 to TRBJ1-5; possible D gene TRBD1, 6 bases. Looked up from germline, CDR1 is LNHDA and CDR2 is SQIVND (reference sequence). This CDR3 is built from 15 residues. The V gene lost 5 bases and the J gene lost 5 bases, with 16 bases spanning the gap. The CDR3 bases that were read are TGTGCCAGTAGTTATGGGCAGGGGTTCGATCAGCCC. The encoded protein is CASSYGQGFDQP. The entire CDR3 is CASSYGQGFDQPQHF.